The T cell receptor (beta chain) under discussion was sequenced for a study of cytomegalovirus exposure and HLA in healthy donors. Study details: A data release that came early held tens of millions of unique TCRs from HLA-typed donors.

Researchers ran the PCR with 60 Vbeta and 13 Jbeta primers. Repertoires were generated with immunoSEQ multiplex PCR, while TCRdb's copy carries only in-frame clones and drops some. Here the sample spans approximately 180,000 clones, 70% to 85% being singletons. In germline, CDR1 is SGHRS, CDR2 YFSETQ. This CDR3 is built from 12 residues. With 6 bases clipped from V and 4 bases from J, the junction kept 3 bases outside the gene matches. Sequenced material: PBMCs. The clonotype comes from a woman aged 60-70 years in good health and CMV-seropositive. The gene calls are TRBV5-1 and TRBJ1-2, with 7 bases matching TRBD1. The CDR3 loop is CASNRDSYGYTF. The CDR3 DNA reads TGCGCCAGCAACCGGGACAGCTATGGCTACACCTTC.